The 8 T cell receptor beta chains below come from one sample, sequenced in a study of blood T cells in healthy people across ages. The second PCR ran about 7 to 12 cycles with a sample-barcoded 5' primer and J-beta primers. TCRdb reanalysed the 5' RACE reads using MiXCR and keeps one entry per CDR3 protein. The repertoire has 450,000 to 650,000 distinct CDR3 sequences, less than 25% of them found once; the top ten carry roughly 9.4%. The data also belong to a second study, concerning T cells of mothers and their children.

The sequenced sample consisted of blood. Receptors originate from a boy aged 10-17 years in good health.

The chain employs TRBV5-1 and TRBJ1-1, with D unclear. This CDR3 has 15 residues. Trimming left V 1 base short and J 4 bases short, with 14 bases between. CDR1 is SGHRS, CDR2 YFSETQ, per germline. The CDR3 DNA follows: TGCGCCAGCAGCTTGTGGCAGAACCCCACCACTGAAGCTTTCTTT. Protein sequence: CASSLWQNPTTEAFF.

This chain links TRBV4-3 with TRBJ2-1, with 8 bases identical to TRBD2. CDR1 is LGHNA, CDR2 YSLEER, per germline. CDR3 length: 15 residues. The V segment lost 1 base and the J segment 8 bases; nucleotides outside the gene matches: 7. The CDR3 reads CASSQASGRGHEQFF. DNA for the CDR3: TGCGCCAGCAGCCAAGCGAGCGGGAGAGGCCATGAGCAGTTCTTC.

This clonotype occurred a few times. CDR3 protein: CASSLDRQGAQTNEKLFF. The CDR3 coding sequence is TGTGCCAGCAGCTTAGATCGGCAGGGGGCGCAGACAAATGAAAAACTGTTTTTT. The gene calls are TRBV7-6 and TRBJ1-4; 8 bases agree with TRBD1. Germline V gene lookup returns CDR1 SGHVS and CDR2 FNYEAQ. The CDR3 is made up of 18 amino acids. The trim removed 1 base at V and 5 bases at J, leaving 12 bases unmatched.

The genes are TRBV7-2 and TRBJ2-3; D remains unclear. The V end was cut by 4 bases, the J end by 1 base, with 12 bases between. Germline V gives CDR1 SGHTA, CDR2 FQGNSA. The CDR3 spans 15 residues. The DNA of the CDR3 is TGTGCCAGCAGCTCCGGCGGTCTTGGCACAGATACGCAGTATTTT. Encoded protein: CASSSGGLGTDTQYF. Looking up the rest from reference TRBV7-2 and TRBJ2-3 gives the full variable domain: GAGVSQSPSNKVTEKGKDVELRCDPISGHTALYWYRQSLGQGLEFLIYFQGNSAPDKSGLPSDRFSAERTGGSVSTLTIQRTQQEDSAVYLCASSSGGLGTDTQYFGPGTRLTVL.

V usage is TRBV5-5 and J usage is TRBJ2-1, with 11 bases aligning to TRBD1. This CDR3 has 15 amino acids. After removal of 4 bases from V and 8 bases from J, the junction contained 8 bases not matched to a gene. Germline loops: CDR1 SGHKS, CDR2 YYEKEE (reference sequence). CDR3 nucleotides: TGTGCCAGCAGCGCGGGACAGGGGGAATGGTATGAGCAGTTCTTC. Translated: CASSAGQGEWYEQFF. The full variable domain, in which reference TRBV5-5 and TRBJ2-1 provide the parts outside the CDR3, is DAGVTQSPTHLIKTRGQQVTLRCSPISGHKSVSWYQQVLGQGPQFIFQYYEKEERGRGNFPDRFSARQFPNYSSELNVNALLLGDSALYLCASSAGQGEWYEQFFGPGTRLTVL.

The rearrangement joins TRBV15 to TRBJ2-1; TRBD2 might be the D (6 bases). The end of the DNA aligns better with TRBJ2-7, so the J call may be wrong. Germline CDR1 and CDR2: LNHNV and YYDKDF (reference sequence). The CDR3 has 13 residues. The CDR3 reads CATMRLDSYEQYF. CDR3 DNA sequence: TGTGCCACCATGCGACTAGACTCCTACGAGCAGTACTTC.

The chain uses TRBV4-3 and TRBJ2-4, with D possibly TRBD2 on 5 matching bases. Germline V gene lookup returns CDR1 LGHNA and CDR2 YSLEER. The CDR3 runs to 14 residues. V was trimmed by 1 base and J by 9 bases, leaving 13 bases between them. The CDR3 loop reads CASSQAENRGIQYF. CDR3 DNA: TGCGCCAGCAGCCAAGCGGAGAACCGGGGCATTCAGTACTTC.

This clonotype was detected only a few times. The chain has TRBV5-6 and TRBJ2-6, with D unclear. Between the trimmed V and J ends, which lost 0 bases and 0 bases, there was a span of 4 bases. The CDR3 is made up of 15 amino acids. Germline V gene lookup returns CDR1 SGHDT and CDR2 YYEEEE. CDR3 amino acids: CASSLDTSGANVLTF. CDR3 nucleotide sequence: TGTGCCAGCAGCTTGGACACCTCTGGGGCCAACGTCCTGACTTTC.